The TCR beta chain described here comes from a study of OX40 agonist ivuxolimab in advanced cancers. This CDR3 has 16 residues. V was trimmed by 3 bases and J by 4 bases, leaving 15 bases between them. Germline V lookup: CDR1 SNHLY, CDR2 FYNNEI. Libraries were prepared by immunoSEQ multiplex PCR; TCRdb keeps only in-frame clonotypes and omits some of them. The table includes tens of thousands of clones, about 85% detected once. The genes are TRBV2 and TRBJ2-2, with D unresolved. The sequence derives from an adult with an advanced solid tumor such as melanoma, head and neck, liver or kidney cancer. Sequencing was performed on CD4+ or CD8+ T cells sorted from blood, taken in a trial of the OX40 agonist ivuxolimab. In DNA form, the CDR3 reads TGTGCCAGCAGTGAGGATGCGGAAATGGTCACCGGGGAGCTGTTTTTT. Translating gives CASSEDAEMVTGELFF. The complete variable domain, with remaining parts taken from reference TRBV2 and TRBJ2-2, reads EPEVTQTPSHQVTQMGQEVILRCVPISNHLYFYWYRQILGQKVEFLVSFYNNEISEKSEIFDDQFSVERPDGSNFTLKIRSTKLEDSAMYFCASSEDAEMVTGELFFGEGSRLTVL.